Listed below are T cell receptor beta chains from one sample, sequenced in a study of CD8+ T cells in alopecia areata. Here immunoSEQ multiplex PCR was the method, and the copy in TCRdb shows in-frame clones only, minus some. In the table there are around 150,000 clones, about 60% of which are singletons. The sample taken for sequencing was CD4+ T cells sorted from blood. These TCRs come from a human donor in good health. CDR3s include the opening cysteine and the closing phenylalanine or tryptophan. D genes are given only for firm matches. Expanded clones get a size class; other rows say once, few or many, or leave the size out.

clone_size,v_call,d_call,cdr3_length,j_call,cdr3_nt,cdr3_aa
NA,TRBV7-9,TRBD2,17,TRBJ2-1,TGTGCCAGCAGCTACGGGGGGAGTGAGTTGACTCGGAATGAGCAGTTCTTC,CASSYGGSELTRNEQFF
NA,TRBV29-1,NA,13,TRBJ1-2,TGCAGCACCCGACAGGCCTCTAACTATGGCTACACCTTC,CSTRQASNYGYTF
few,TRBV13,TRBD1,15,TRBJ1-2,TGTGCCAGCAGCCGCTGGGACAGGGGAGGCGATGGCTACACCTTC,CASSRWDRGGDGYTF
NA,TRBV2,NA,17,TRBJ2-4,TGTGCCAGCAGTGAAAACTCGGTGCGAGTAGCCAAAAACATTCAGTACTTC,CASSENSVRVAKNIQYF
once,TRBV30,NA,15,TRBJ1-2,TGTGCCTGGATCCGTGCTCCCTTCGGGAACTATGGCTACACCTTC,CAWIRAPFGNYGYTF
NA,TRBV6-5,NA,13,TRBJ2-6,TGTGCCAGCAGAGGGACAACTGTAGGAGTCCTGACTTTC,CASRGTTVGVLTF
NA,TRBV5-5,NA,16,TRBJ2-2,TGTGCCAGCAGCTTAAGGGCCGGGCTATCCACCGGGGAGCTGTTTTTT,CASSLRAGLSTGELFF
few,TRBV2,NA,12,TRBJ2-2,TGTGCCAGCAGAACACAGGCTGGGGAGCTGTTTTTT,CASRTQAGELFF
NA,TRBV5-1,TRBD1,16,TRBJ2-3,TGCGCCAGCAGCCCATCAGGGACAGGGGGAACAGATACGCAGTATTTT,CASSPSGTGGTDTQYF
NA,TRBV5-4,NA,14,TRBJ2-3,TGTGCCAGCAGCTTGGCCGGAGACGGGAGAATCCAGTATTTT,CASSLAGDGRIQYF
NA,TRBV4-1,TRBD2,17,TRBJ2-3,TGCGCCAGCAGCCGAAGGACCGGGGGGACTAGCACAGATACGCAGTATTTT,CASSRRTGGTSTDTQYF
NA,TRBV29-1,NA,14,TRBJ1-1,TGCAGCGTTGCTTTGGGACGGCCGAACACTGAAGCTTTCTTT,CSVALGRPNTEAFF
NA,TRBV25-1,TRBD1,15,TRBJ1-2,TGTGCCAGCAGTGAATCCGGACAGGTTCCCTATGGCTACACCTTC,CASSESGQVPYGYTF
NA,TRBV10-1,TRBD1,12,TRBJ2-4,TGCGCCAGAGGGGACAGAAAAAACATTCAGTACTTC,CARGDRKNIQYF
few,TRBV19,NA,15,TRBJ2-5,TGTGCCAGTAGTGCCGGGACCAACGGGGACGAGACCCAGTACTTC,CASSAGTNGDETQYF
NA,TRBV10-3,NA,16,TRBJ1-2,TGTGCCATCAGTGAAGAGTGGACCCCGGCGGTAGATGGCTACACCTTC,CAISEEWTPAVDGYTF
NA,TRBV6-1,NA,10,TRBJ1-1,TGTGCCAGCAGTGAAGTTAGAGCTTTCTTT,CASSEVRAFF
many,TRBV28,TRBD1,18,TRBJ2-3,TGTGCCAGCAGTGAACCGGGACAGGGGTGGGGGAGCACAGATACGCAGTATTTT,CASSEPGQGWGSTDTQYF
NA,TRBV29-1,TRBD1,13,TRBJ2-5,TGCAGCGTTGAAGTGACAGGGTGGGAGACCCAGTACTTC,CSVEVTGWETQYF
NA,TRBV10-2,NA,12,TRBJ2-1,TGCGCCAGCAGTGTGGAGTGGGCTGAGCAGTTCTTC,CASSVEWAEQFF
once,TRBV5-6,TRBD1,15,TRBJ2-7,TGTGCCAGCAGCTTGGGGACAGGGGTACCCTACGAGCAGTACTTC,CASSLGTGVPYEQYF
few,TRBV9,NA,16,TRBJ2-3,TGTGCCAGCAGCCCCGAGGGGGTTGTAGTAGGGGATACGCAGTATTTT,CASSPEGVVVGDTQYF
NA,TRBV18,NA,12,TRBJ2-1,TGTGCCAGCTCACCACAGGGTTCGGAGCAGTTCTTC,CASSPQGSEQFF
NA,TRBV4-1,TRBD1,13,TRBJ1-4,TGCGCCAGCAGCCAACAGGGGGGAGAAAAACTGTTTTTT,CASSQQGGEKLFF
NA,TRBV7-9,NA,11,TRBJ2-1,TGTGCCAGCAGCCCGCAAAATGAGCAGTTCTTC,CASSPQNEQFF
NA,TRBV19,TRBD1,14,TRBJ2-3,TGTGCCAGTAGTTCGGACAGGGTAGAAGATACGCAGTATTTT,CASSSDRVEDTQYF
NA,TRBV19,NA,15,TRBJ1-4,TGTGCCAGTAGTCAGTTAGCGACAACTACTGAAAAACTGTTTTTT,CASSQLATTTEKLFF
NA,TRBV7-2,TRBD1,16,TRBJ2-5,TGTGCCAGCAGCTTGTCTGGGACAGGGCAGCTTGGGACCCAGTACTTC,CASSLSGTGQLGTQYF
NA,TRBV5-4,NA,15,TRBJ2-1,TGTGCCAGCAGCCCGGGTGGGGCCCGGGTCAATGAGCAGTTCTTC,CASSPGGARVNEQFF
few,TRBV27,NA,13,TRBJ2-3,TGTGCCAGCAGTCTTGCTCGCACAGATACGCAGTATTTT,CASSLARTDTQYF
NA,TRBV7-8,TRBD1,16,TRBJ2-3,TGTGCCAGCAGCTTAACTAGGGACAGGGGAAGGGATACGCAGTATTTT,CASSLTRDRGRDTQYF
NA,TRBV19,NA,15,TRBJ2-3,TGTGCCAGTAGCCAGGGGTCGGGAGTGACAGATACGCAGTATTTT,CASSQGSGVTDTQYF
once,TRBV29-1,NA,14,TRBJ1-2,TGCAGCGTACGAAGGTACAGGAACCCCTATGGCTACACCTTC,CSVRRYRNPYGYTF
NA,TRBV2,TRBD1,14,TRBJ2-7,TGTGCCAGCAGTAAGGACAGGGGGCACTACGAGCAGTACTTC,CASSKDRGHYEQYF
NA,TRBV28,NA,13,TRBJ2-2,TGTGCCAGCAGTTTGGGGGGACTCGGGGAGCTGTTTTTT,CASSLGGLGELFF
few,TRBV4-2,NA,14,TRBJ2-5,TGTGCCAGCAGCCAAGAAACCCCGATGGAGACCCAGTACTTC,CASSQETPMETQYF
NA,TRBV11-2,NA,15,TRBJ2-5,TGTGCCAGCAGCTCCGTGGGAAGGGGGGAAGAGACCCAGTACTTC,CASSSVGRGEETQYF
NA,TRBV6-4,TRBD2,15,TRBJ2-3,TGTGCCAGCAGTTTACTAGCGGGAGAGAAAGATACGCAGTATTTT,CASSLLAGEKDTQYF
NA,TRBV27,TRBD1,14,TRBJ1-2,TGTGCCAGCAGTTTACAAGGGACAGTTTATGGCTACACCTTC,CASSLQGTVYGYTF
NA,TRBV5-1,NA,11,TRBJ2-1,TGCGCCAGTAAGACGTACAATGAGCAGTTCTTC,CASKTYNEQFF
NA,TRBV4-1,NA,12,TRBJ1-1,TGCGCCAGCAGCCCTTATCAGGGAGAAGCTTTCTTT,CASSPYQGEAFF